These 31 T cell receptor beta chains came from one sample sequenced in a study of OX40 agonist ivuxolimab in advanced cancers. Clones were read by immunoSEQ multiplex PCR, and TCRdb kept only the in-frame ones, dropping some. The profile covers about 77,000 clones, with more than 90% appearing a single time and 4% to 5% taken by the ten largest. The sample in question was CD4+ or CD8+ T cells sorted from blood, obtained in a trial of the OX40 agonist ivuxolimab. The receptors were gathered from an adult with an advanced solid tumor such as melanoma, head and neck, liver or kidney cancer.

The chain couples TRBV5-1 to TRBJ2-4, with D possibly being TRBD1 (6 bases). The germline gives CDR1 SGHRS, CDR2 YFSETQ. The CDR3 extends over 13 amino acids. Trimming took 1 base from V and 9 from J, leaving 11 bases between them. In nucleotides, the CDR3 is TGCGCCAGCAGCTTGTCAGGGGTTGGCATTCAGTACTTC. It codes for CASSLSGVGIQYF. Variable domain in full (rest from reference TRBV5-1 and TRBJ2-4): KAGVTQTPRYLIKTRGQQVTLSCSPISGHRSVSWYQQTPGQGLQFLFEYFSETQRNKGNFPGRFSGRQFSNSRSEMNVSTLELGDSALYLCASSLSGVGIQYFGAGTRLSVL.

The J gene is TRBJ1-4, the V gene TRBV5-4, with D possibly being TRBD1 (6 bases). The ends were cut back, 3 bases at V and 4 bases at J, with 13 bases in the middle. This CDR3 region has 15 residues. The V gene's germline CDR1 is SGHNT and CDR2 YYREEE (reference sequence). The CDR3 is CASSSGAIYNEKLFF. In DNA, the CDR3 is TGTGCCAGCAGCTCGGGGGCCATTTATAATGAAAAACTGTTTTTT.

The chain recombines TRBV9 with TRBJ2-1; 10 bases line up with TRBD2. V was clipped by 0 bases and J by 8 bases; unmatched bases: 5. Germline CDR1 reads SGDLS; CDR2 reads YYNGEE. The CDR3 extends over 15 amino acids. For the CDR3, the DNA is TGTGCCAGCAGCGTAGCAAGCGGGAGGGCCGATGAGCAGTTCTTC. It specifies CASSVASGRADEQFF.

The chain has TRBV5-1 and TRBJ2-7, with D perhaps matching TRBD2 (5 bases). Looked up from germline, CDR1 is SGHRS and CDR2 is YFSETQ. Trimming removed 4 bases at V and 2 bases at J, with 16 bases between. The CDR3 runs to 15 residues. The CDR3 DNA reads TGCGCCAGCAGCCTCACGCCGGGGTCCCCCTACGAGCAGTACTTC. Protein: CASSLTPGSPYEQYF.

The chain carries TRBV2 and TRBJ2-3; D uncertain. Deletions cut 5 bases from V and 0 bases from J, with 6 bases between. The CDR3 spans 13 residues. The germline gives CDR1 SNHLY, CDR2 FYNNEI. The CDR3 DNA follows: TGTGCCAGCAGTTTGTTAAGCACAGATACGCAGTATTTT. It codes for CASSLLSTDTQYF.

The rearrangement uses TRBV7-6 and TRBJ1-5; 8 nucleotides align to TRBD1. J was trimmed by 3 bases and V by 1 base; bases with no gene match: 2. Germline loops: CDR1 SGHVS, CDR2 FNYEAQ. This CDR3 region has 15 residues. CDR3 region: CASSLGQGFNQPQHF. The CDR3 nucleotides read TGTGCCAGCAGCTTAGGACAGGGGTTCAATCAGCCCCAGCATTTT.

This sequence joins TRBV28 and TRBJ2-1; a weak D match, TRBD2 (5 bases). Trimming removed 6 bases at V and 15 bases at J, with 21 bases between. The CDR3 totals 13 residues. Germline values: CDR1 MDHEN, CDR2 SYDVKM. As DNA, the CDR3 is TGTGCCAGCAGCAGCCCAGGACTGCGCGGGCTGTTCTTC. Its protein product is CASSSPGLRGLFF.

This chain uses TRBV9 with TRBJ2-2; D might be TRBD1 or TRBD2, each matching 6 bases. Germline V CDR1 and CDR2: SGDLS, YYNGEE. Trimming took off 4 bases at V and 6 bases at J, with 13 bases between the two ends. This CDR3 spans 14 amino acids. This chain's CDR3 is CASSWSGGPGELFF. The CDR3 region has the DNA TGTGCCAGCAGCTGGTCCGGGGGCCCCGGGGAGCTGTTTTTT.

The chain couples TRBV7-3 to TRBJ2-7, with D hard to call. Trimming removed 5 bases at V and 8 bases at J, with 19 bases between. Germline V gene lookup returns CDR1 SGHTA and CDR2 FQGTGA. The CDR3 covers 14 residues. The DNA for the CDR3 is TGTGCCAGCAGCCAAGACCACTCGGGTAGCAAGCAGTACTTC. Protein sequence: CASSQDHSGSKQYF.

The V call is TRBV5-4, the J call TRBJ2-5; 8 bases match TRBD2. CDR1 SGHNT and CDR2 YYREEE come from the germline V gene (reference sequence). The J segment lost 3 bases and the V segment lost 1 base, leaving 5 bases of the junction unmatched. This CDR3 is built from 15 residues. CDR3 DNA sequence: TGTGCCAGCAGCTTGAGGACTAGCTTCAAAGAGACCCAGTACTTC. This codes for CASSLRTSFKETQYF.

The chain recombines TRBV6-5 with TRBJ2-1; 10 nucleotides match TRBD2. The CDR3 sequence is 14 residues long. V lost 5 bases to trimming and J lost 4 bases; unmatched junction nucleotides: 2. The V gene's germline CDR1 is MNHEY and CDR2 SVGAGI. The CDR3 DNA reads TGTGCCAGCAGTCGTAGCGGGAGGTACAATGAGCAGTTCTTC. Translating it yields CASSRSGRYNEQFF.

The chain's CDR3 is CASSFTGLNTIYF. The CDR3 coding sequence is TGTGCCAGCAGCTTCACAGGCCTAAACACCATATATTTT. The rearrangement links TRBV7-2 to TRBJ1-3; a weak D match, TRBD1 (5 bases). The CDR3 sequence is 13 residues long. CDR1 SGHTA and CDR2 FQGNSA come from the germline V gene. Trimming cost V 3 bases and J 6 bases, with 9 bases left between them.

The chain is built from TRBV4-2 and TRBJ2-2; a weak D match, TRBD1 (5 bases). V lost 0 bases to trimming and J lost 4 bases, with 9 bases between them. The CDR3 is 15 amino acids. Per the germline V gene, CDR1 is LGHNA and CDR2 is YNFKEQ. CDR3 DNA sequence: TGTGCCAGCAGCCAAGAACCCCAGGGCACCGGGGAGCTGTTTTTT. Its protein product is CASSQEPQGTGELFF.

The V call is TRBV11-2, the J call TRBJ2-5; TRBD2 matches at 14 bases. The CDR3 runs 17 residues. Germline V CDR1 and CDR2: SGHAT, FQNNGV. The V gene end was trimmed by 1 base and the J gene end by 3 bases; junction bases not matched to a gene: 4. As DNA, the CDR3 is TGTGCCAGCAGCTTAGGTAGACTAGCGGGAGGGGAAGAGACCCAGTACTTC. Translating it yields CASSLGRLAGGEETQYF.

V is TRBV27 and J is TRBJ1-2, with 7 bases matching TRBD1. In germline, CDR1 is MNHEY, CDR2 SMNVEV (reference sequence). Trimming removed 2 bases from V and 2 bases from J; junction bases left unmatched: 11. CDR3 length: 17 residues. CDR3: CASSLKGRGGQNYGYTF. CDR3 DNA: TGTGCCAGCAGTTTAAAGGGGAGGGGGGGACAGAACTATGGCTACACCTTC.

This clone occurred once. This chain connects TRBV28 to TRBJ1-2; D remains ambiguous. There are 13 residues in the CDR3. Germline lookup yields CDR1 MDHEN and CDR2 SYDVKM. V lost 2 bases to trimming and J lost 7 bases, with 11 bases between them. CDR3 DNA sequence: TGTGCCAGCAGTTTACGCGAGGGTTTTGGCTACACCTTC. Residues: CASSLREGFGYTF.

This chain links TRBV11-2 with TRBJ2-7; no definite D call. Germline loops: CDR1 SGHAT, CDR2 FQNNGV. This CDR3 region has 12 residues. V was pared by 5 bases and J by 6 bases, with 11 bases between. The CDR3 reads CASSRASSEQYF. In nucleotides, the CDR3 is TGTGCCAGCAGCCGGGCGTCGTCCGAGCAGTACTTC.

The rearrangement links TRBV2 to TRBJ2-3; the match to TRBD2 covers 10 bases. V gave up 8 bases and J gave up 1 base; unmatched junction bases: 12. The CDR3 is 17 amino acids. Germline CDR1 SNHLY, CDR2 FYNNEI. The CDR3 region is CASAPLAGVGGTDTQYF. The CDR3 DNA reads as TGTGCCAGCGCCCCTCTAGCGGGAGTGGGGGGCACAGATACGCAGTATTTT.

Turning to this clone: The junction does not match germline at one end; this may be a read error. CDR3 sequence: CSARSYLSVVF. CDR3 nucleotides: TGCAGTGCTAGATCCTACCTAAGTGTGGTCTTC. The chain uses TRBV20-1 and TRBJ2-7, with D unresolved. CDR3 length: 11 residues. Germline lookup yields CDR1 DFQATT and CDR2 SNEGSKA (reference sequence).

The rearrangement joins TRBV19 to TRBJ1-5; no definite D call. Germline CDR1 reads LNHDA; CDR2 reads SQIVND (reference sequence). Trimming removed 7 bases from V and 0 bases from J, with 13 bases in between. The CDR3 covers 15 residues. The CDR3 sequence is CASTRDQLSNQPQHF. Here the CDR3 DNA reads TGTGCCAGTACTCGAGACCAGCTTAGCAATCAGCCCCAGCATTTT.

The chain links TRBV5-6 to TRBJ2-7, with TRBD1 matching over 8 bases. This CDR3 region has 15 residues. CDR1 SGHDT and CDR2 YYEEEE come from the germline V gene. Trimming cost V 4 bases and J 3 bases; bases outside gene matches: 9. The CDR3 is CASSTPDRGGYEQYF. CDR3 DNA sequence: TGTGCCAGCAGCACCCCAGACAGGGGAGGCTACGAGCAGTACTTC.

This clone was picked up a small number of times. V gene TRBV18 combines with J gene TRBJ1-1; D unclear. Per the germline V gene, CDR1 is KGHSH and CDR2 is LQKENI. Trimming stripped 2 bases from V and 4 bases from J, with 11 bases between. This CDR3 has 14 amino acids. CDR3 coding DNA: TGTGCCAGCTCACCATCGCTCGCCGGCACTGAAGCTTTCTTT. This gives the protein CASSPSLAGTEAFF.

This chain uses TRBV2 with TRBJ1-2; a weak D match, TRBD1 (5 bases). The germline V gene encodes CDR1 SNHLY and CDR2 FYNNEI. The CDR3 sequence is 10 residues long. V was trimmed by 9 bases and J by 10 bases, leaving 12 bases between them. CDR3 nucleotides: TGTGCCAGGGGGGGGTCCTCCTACACCTTC. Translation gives CARGGSSYTF.

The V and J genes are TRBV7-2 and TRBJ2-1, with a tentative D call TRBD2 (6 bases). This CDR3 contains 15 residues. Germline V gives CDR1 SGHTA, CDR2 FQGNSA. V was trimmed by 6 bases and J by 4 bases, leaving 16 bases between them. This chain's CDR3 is CASSLGSSGYNEQFF. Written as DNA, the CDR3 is TGTGCCAGCAGTTTGGGGAGTAGCGGATACAATGAGCAGTTCTTC.

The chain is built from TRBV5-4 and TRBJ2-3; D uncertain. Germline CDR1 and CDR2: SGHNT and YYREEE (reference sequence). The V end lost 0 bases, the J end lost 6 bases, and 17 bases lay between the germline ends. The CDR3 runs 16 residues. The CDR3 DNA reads TGTGCCAGCAGCTTGGGTAGGACGAGGAAAACCGATACGCAGTATTTT. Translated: CASSLGRTRKTDTQYF.

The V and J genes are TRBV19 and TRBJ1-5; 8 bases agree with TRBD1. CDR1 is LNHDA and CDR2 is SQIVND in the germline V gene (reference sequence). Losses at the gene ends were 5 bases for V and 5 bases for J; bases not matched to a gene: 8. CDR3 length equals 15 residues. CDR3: CASSSRQGADQPQHF. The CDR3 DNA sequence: TGTGCCAGTAGTTCTCGGCAGGGGGCCGATCAGCCCCAGCATTTT.

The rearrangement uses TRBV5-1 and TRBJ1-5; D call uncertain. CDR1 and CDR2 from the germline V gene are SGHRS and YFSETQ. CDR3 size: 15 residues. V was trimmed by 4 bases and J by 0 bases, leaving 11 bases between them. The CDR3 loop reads CASSETGYSNQPQHF. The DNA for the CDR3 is TGCGCCAGCAGCGAGACCGGATATAGCAATCAGCCCCAGCATTTT.

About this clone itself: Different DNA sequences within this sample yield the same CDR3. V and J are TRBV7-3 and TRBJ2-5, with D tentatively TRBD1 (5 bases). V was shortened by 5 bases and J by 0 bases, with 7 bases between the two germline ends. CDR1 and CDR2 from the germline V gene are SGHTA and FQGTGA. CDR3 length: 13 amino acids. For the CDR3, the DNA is TGTGCCAGCAGCCGGACATACCAAGAGACCCAGTACTTC. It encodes CASSRTYQETQYF.

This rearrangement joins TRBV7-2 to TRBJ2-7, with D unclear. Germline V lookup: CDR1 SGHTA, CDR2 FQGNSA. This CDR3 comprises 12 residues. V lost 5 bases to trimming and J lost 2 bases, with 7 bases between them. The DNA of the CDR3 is TGTGCCAGCAGCCGCGATCCCTACGAGCAGTACTTC. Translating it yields CASSRDPYEQYF.

CDR3 bases: TGCGCCAGCAGCTTGATCGCAGGGCCAGATACGCAGTATTTT. Residues: CASSLIAGPDTQYF. The chain couples TRBV5-1 to TRBJ2-3; perhaps TRBD1 as D (5 bases). CDR3 size: 14 residues. Between the trimmed V and J ends, which lost 1 base and 4 bases, there was a span of 10 bases. CDR1 is SGHRS, CDR2 YFSETQ, per germline.

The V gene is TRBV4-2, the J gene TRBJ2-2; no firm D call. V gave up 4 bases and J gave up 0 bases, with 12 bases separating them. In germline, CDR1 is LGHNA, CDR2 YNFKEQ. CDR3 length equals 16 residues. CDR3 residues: CASSPASRSNTGELFF. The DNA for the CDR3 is TGTGCCAGCAGCCCCGCCAGCCGATCGAACACCGGGGAGCTGTTTTTT.